This is a list of T cell receptor beta chains from one sample in a study of Graves' ophthalmopathy and Graves' hyperthyroidism. Each CDR3 protein is one row after TCRdb ran MiXCR on the multiplex PCR reads. The data contain 1 million to 1.3 million distinct CDR3 sequences, 36% of them seen just once; the ten biggest clones take up approximately 12%. The sample was peripheral blood or thyroid tissue (not recorded which). The receptors originated from an adult man with Graves' hyperthyroidism. CDR3s include the opening cysteine and the closing phenylalanine or tryptophan. The order of the fields is CDR3 DNA, CDR3 protein, clone size, J gene, V gene, D gene. A D gene is named only where the DNA matches it firmly. Clone size appears in some rows only: once, few, many, or a class for an expanded clone.

TGTGCCAGCAGCCGGGGGTGGAACTATGGCTACACCTTC,CASSRGWNYGYTF,once,TRBJ1-2,TRBV7-8,NA
TGTGCCAGCAGCCAAGACAGGCTGCTAAGTGGCTACACCTTC,CASSQDRLLSGYTF,many,TRBJ1-2,TRBV14,NA
TGTGCCTGGAGTCCCGGGACAGGGAGGAATGAAAAACTGTTTTTT,CAWSPGTGRNEKLFF,NA,TRBJ1-4,TRBV25-1,TRBD1
TGTGCCAGCAGCCTCGAATGGGGCTCTGAAGCTTTCTTT,CASSLEWGSEAFF,many,TRBJ1-1,TRBV7-9,NA
TGTGCCAGCAGTTTAGTTGGTAGTCTAGAGACCCAGTACTTC,CASSLVGSLETQYF,NA,TRBJ2-5,TRBV12-3/TRBV12-4,NA
TGCGCCAGCAGCCACGGACTAGCGGGGATCCAAGAGACCCAGTACTTC,CASSHGLAGIQETQYF,many,TRBJ2-5,TRBV4-3,TRBD2
TGTGCCAGCAGCTTTAGATTTAGCGACAGAGAGTCCTACGAGCAGTACTTC,CASSFRFSDRESYEQYF,NA,TRBJ2-7,TRBV7-2,NA
TGTGCCAGCAGCCCACCCCGTGTACAGGGGGGGAAAGAGACCCAGTACTTC,CASSPPRVQGGKETQYF,once,TRBJ2-5,TRBV7-2,NA
TGTGCCAGCAGTGAACTCCCGCGGGGGGGACAAGAGACCCAGTACTTC,CASSELPRGGQETQYF,NA,TRBJ2-5,TRBV25-1,TRBD2
TGTGCCAGCAGCCGCAGTACCGGGACAGGGTTCCACGAGCAGTACTTC,CASSRSTGTGFHEQYF,NA,TRBJ2-7,TRBV7-2,TRBD1
TGCAGCGTGCTGGACAGCGAAGCTTTCTTT,CSVLDSEAFF,many,TRBJ1-1,TRBV29-1,NA
TGTGCCACCACGAACGGGAGGATAGATGAGCAGTTCTTC,CATTNGRIDEQFF,NA,TRBJ2-1,TRBV19,TRBD2
TGTGCCAGCAGTGATTCTAGCGGGGTGGCCCTCCGGGGCGAGCAGTACTTC,CASSDSSGVALRGEQYF,NA,TRBJ2-7,TRBV25-1,TRBD2
TGTGCCAGCAGCTTAGCTAAACTAGCGCGGACAGATACGCAGTATTTT,CASSLAKLARTDTQYF,NA,TRBJ2-3,TRBV7-8,TRBD2
TGTGCCAGCAGCTTAGTCTGGGCAGGGGGTAACGAGCAGTACTTC,CASSLVWAGGNEQYF,few,TRBJ2-7,TRBV11-2,TRBD1
TGTGCCAGCAGTGAATTAGAGGCCAGGGGGAGCCCCCTGAACACCGGGGAGCTGTTTTTT,CASSELEARGSPLNTGELFF,few,TRBJ2-2,TRBV25-1,TRBD1
TGTGCCAGCAGCGTGGAGAGTAGCGGGGAGGCTGCAGATACGCAGTATTTT,CASSVESSGEAADTQYF,NA,TRBJ2-3,TRBV9,TRBD2
TGTGCCAGCAGTTACACCTGGGACGAGGTGGGGTCACCCCTCCACTTT,CASSYTWDEVGSPLHF,many,TRBJ1-6,TRBV10-3,NA
TGTGCCAGCAGCTCGGACAATTCCCACGAGCAGTACTTC,CASSSDNSHEQYF,many,TRBJ2-7,TRBV7-2,NA
TGCAGTGCTCCGGGCTTGGGTGAAGAGACCCAGTACTTC,CSAPGLGEETQYF,few,TRBJ2-5,TRBV20-1,NA
TGTGCCAGCTCACCGTGGACTAGCGACCAAGAGACCCAGTACTTC,CASSPWTSDQETQYF,NA,TRBJ2-5,TRBV18,TRBD2
TGCGCCAGCAGTGCCAGCAACCGGGACTCGACATACGAGCAGTACTTC,CASSASNRDSTYEQYF,NA,TRBJ2-7,TRBV10-2,NA
TGTGCCAGCAGTGCCAGGGGGGATAGCTCCTATAATTCACCCCTCCACTTT,CASSARGDSSYNSPLHF,many,TRBJ1-6,TRBV9,TRBD1
TGCAGGGGGGGCCGGGTCCAAGAGACCCAGTACTTC,CRGGRVQETQYF,NA,TRBJ2-5,TRBV20-1,NA
TGTGCCAGCACTCCCTCGACGGGGGGCAATCAGCCCCAGCATTTT,CASTPSTGGNQPQHF,few,TRBJ1-5,TRBV6-2/TRBV6-3,NA